This T cell receptor (beta chain) was recovered during a study of cytomegalovirus exposure and HLA in healthy donors. The PCR had 60 Vbeta and 13 Jbeta primers. The assay was immunoSEQ multiplex PCR, and TCRdb's table has in-frame clones only and misses some. This sample carries roughly 190,000 clones, roughly 74% of them seen once, and the ten largest clones take less than 2%. The germline CDR1 and CDR2 sequences are MGHRA and YSYEKL. CDR3 length equals 16 residues. Trimming removed 4 bases from V and 1 base from J; junction bases left unmatched: 6. The chain employs TRBV4-1 and TRBJ1-5; TRBD1 matches at 8 bases. What was sequenced was PBMCs. The TCR comes from a woman under 40 in good health and CMV-seronegative. The CDR3 here is CASSLRQGTSNQPQHF. In DNA form, the CDR3 reads TGCGCCAGCAGCCTCCGACAGGGGACCAGCAATCAGCCCCAGCATTTT.